This is a list of T cell receptor beta chains from one sample in a study of cytomegalovirus exposure and HLA in healthy donors. The protocol was immunoSEQ multiplex PCR, while the TCRdb copy is restricted to in-frame clones and leaves out a portion. Of 95,000 to 150,000 clones detected, 8.5% to 9% appear once; the ten largest clones hold 6% to 7.5%. The source material was PBMCs. The receptor set was obtained from a woman aged 40-49 years in good health and CMV-seropositive. Both conserved end residues are part of each CDR3. The order of the fields is J gene, clone size, V gene, D gene, CDR3 DNA, CDR3 protein. D genes are given only for firm matches. Clone size appears in some rows only: once, few, many, or a class for an expanded clone.

TRBJ1-5 once TRBV19 TRBD1 TGTGCCAGTTCAGGGACAGGGGGCAATCAGCCCCAGCATTTT CASSGTGGNQPQHF
TRBJ2-7 NA TRBV10-3 NA TGTGCCATCAGTAGCCCCGGGAACGAGCAGTACTTC CAISSPGNEQYF
TRBJ1-2 NA TRBV5-6 NA TGTGCCAGCAGCGAGTACAGCTATGGCTACACCTTC CASSEYSYGYTF
TRBJ1-5 NA TRBV6-5 TRBD1 TGTGCCTCTAAAGCCGGACAGGGGGTAAATCAGCCCCAGCATTTT CASKAGQGVNQPQHF
TRBJ2-7 once TRBV19 TRBD1 TGTGCCAGTAGTACTCGGACAGGCCCTACCTACGAGCAGTACTTC CASSTRTGPTYEQYF
TRBJ2-1 NA TRBV5-1 TRBD2 TGCGCCAGCAGCCCGCCCGGGAGGGGAGGCGATGAGCAGTTCTTC CASSPPGRGGDEQFF
TRBJ1-3 NA TRBV7-6 NA TGTGCCAGCAGCTCTAGTGCGGCCGCAGATACTGGAAACACCATATATTTT CASSSSAAADTGNTIYF
TRBJ1-1 few TRBV28 NA TGTGCCAGCAGTTTAGGGGACACCCTGAACACTGAAGCTTTCTTT CASSLGDTLNTEAFF
TRBJ1-1 few TRBV29-1 NA TGCAGCGTTGATCGGCAGGTGAACACTGAAGCTTTCTTT CSVDRQVNTEAFF
TRBJ2-2 few TRBV29-1 TRBD2 TGCAGCGTTCTGCGCGGGGGAAGTATCGGGGAGCTGTTTTTT CSVLRGGSIGELFF
TRBJ2-2 NA TRBV5-1 TRBD1 TGCGCCAGCTCCCCAAAGGCCGGGACAGATAACACCGGGGAGCTGTTTTTT CASSPKAGTDNTGELFF
TRBJ1-1 NA TRBV25-1 NA TGTGCCAGCAGTGAATGGGACACAGCTTTCTTT CASSEWDTAFF
TRBJ1-5 few TRBV28 NA TGTGCCTCCCAGGGGACTAGCAATCAGCCCCAGCATTTT CASQGTSNQPQHF
TRBJ1-1 NA TRBV1 NA TGCACCAGCAGCCAAGCACCAGGCACTGAAGCTTTCTTT CTSSQAPGTEAFF
TRBJ2-7 few TRBV27 TRBD1 TGTGCCAGCAGTCCCGGGACAGGGTTCGAGCAGTACTTC CASSPGTGFEQYF
TRBJ2-3 NA TRBV19 TRBD2 TGTGCCAGTAGAGAACGGGGGGGCCATAAAGATACGCAGTATTTT CASRERGGHKDTQYF
TRBJ1-1 NA TRBV6-4 NA TGTGCCAGCAGTGAGCTTGGAGTCAAGAACACTGAAGCTTTCTTT CASSELGVKNTEAFF
TRBJ2-7 NA TRBV2 TRBD1 TGTGCCAGTGCGTACCGGGGACAGGAATCATACGAGCAGTACTTC CASAYRGQESYEQYF
TRBJ2-7 few TRBV30 TRBD2 TGTGCCTGGAGTACCCCACCGGGACTAGCGGGGGGGCCCCCGTACTTC CAWSTPPGLAGGPPYF
TRBJ1-1 NA TRBV30 NA TGTGCCTGGAGTCGTACAGGGAACACTGAAGCTTTCTTT CAWSRTGNTEAFF
TRBJ2-2 few TRBV6-4 TRBD2 TGTGCCAGCAAATTACTAGCGGGGGGCTCCGGGGAGCTGTTTTTT CASKLLAGGSGELFF
TRBJ2-7 few TRBV4-1 NA TGCGCCAGCAGCCACGAGGGGGGGGCCCGAAGTTACGAGCAGTACTTC CASSHEGGARSYEQYF
TRBJ2-2 NA TRBV7-7 NA TGTGCCAGCAGCTTACCCCCTAGACTACGGCGGGGTTTCAGCGGGGAGCTGTTTTTT CASSLPPRLRRGFSGELFF
TRBJ2-7 few TRBV6-6 TRBD1 TGTGCCAGCAGTACCCACCGGGACAGGGCGATCTACGAGCAGTACTTC CASSTHRDRAIYEQYF
TRBJ1-1 NA TRBV6-6 TRBD1 TGTGCCAGCAGAGACCGTCGAACAGGGGTGACTTTCTTT CASRDRRTGVTFF
TRBJ2-3 few TRBV5-4 NA TGTGCCAGCAGCTCAGACACCGTCTCAATAAGCACAGATACGCAGTATTTT CASSSDTVSISTDTQYF
TRBJ1-2 few TRBV27 TRBD1 TGTGCCAGCAGTGACCCCGGGACAGGGATCTATGGCTACACCTTC CASSDPGTGIYGYTF
TRBJ1-2 few TRBV11-2 TRBD1 TGTGCCAGCAGCCCTGACAGGGCCTCCTATGGCTACACCTTC CASSPDRASYGYTF
TRBJ1-6 few TRBV10-3 NA TGTGCCATCAGTGAACAGAATTCACCCCTCCACTTT CAISEQNSPLHF
TRBJ1-5 NA TRBV10-2 NA TGCGCCAGCAGTGAGTTGTCAAGCAATCAGCCCCAGCATTTT CASSELSSNQPQHF
TRBJ1-1 few TRBV19 NA TGTGCCAGTAGTATCACCAGAAACATGAACACTGAAGCTTTCTTT CASSITRNMNTEAFF
TRBJ2-1 few TRBV11-2 NA TGTGCCAGCAGCTTAGGTGATAGCGGATACAATGAGCAGTTCTTC CASSLGDSGYNEQFF
TRBJ2-1 NA TRBV7-9 TRBD2 TGTGCCAGCATCTCGGGGGGGCCAGGGAATGAGCAGTTCTTC CASISGGPGNEQFF
TRBJ1-2 NA TRBV7-9 NA TGTGCCAGCAGCTTTGACACCATGGCAGGGCAATATGGCTACACCTTC CASSFDTMAGQYGYTF
TRBJ1-2 NA TRBV7-5 NA NA CVQFATGAHCGYTF
TRBJ1-1 few TRBV10-1 TRBD1 TGCGCCAGCAAGGGACAGGGGCTTGAAGCTTTCTTT CASKGQGLEAFF
TRBJ2-5 few TRBV5-1 TRBD2 TGCGCCAGCAGCTTCGGGACGTCTAGCGGGGGCCGGGAGACCCAGTACTTC CASSFGTSSGGRETQYF
TRBJ2-3 NA TRBV19 TRBD1 TGTGCCAGTAGTATTTGGACAGGGGGAGCAGATACGCAGTATTTT CASSIWTGGADTQYF
TRBJ2-5 few TRBV10-3 TRBD1 TGTGCCATCAGTGAGTCGAATACCGGGACAGGAGTTCAAGAGACCCAGTACTTC CAISESNTGTGVQETQYF
TRBJ2-7 few TRBV2 NA TGTGCCAGCAGCGGGGATTCCTACGAGCAGTACTTC CASSGDSYEQYF
TRBJ1-4 few TRBV5-1 TRBD1 TGCGCCAGCAGCAGGACAGGGGCGGCAACTAATGAAAAACTGTTTTTT CASSRTGAATNEKLFF
TRBJ2-7 few TRBV12-5 NA TGTGCTAGTGGTTTGGTACTTGGGAGTGACCCAGACTACGAGCAGTACTTC CASGLVLGSDPDYEQYF
TRBJ1-1 few TRBV6-5 NA TGTGCCAGCAGTTACTCGATAGTGGTGAACACTGAAGCTTTCTTT CASSYSIVVNTEAFF
TRBJ1-2 NA TRBV7-2 NA TGTGCCAGCAGCTTAGTGTGGCAGGTCTATGGCTACACCTTC CASSLVWQVYGYTF
TRBJ2-1 NA TRBV15 TRBD1 TGTGCCACCAGCAGCCACCGGGACAGGAGGTACAATGAGCAGTTCTTC CATSSHRDRRYNEQFF
TRBJ2-1 few TRBV9 NA TGTGCCAGCAGCGTAGCTCCGCGGGCCTACAGCGAGCAGTTCTTC CASSVAPRAYSEQFF
TRBJ2-3 NA TRBV6-1 NA TGTGCCAGCAGTGAAGTTAACACAGATACGCAGTATTTT CASSEVNTDTQYF
TRBJ1-2 few TRBV19 NA TGTGCCAGCCACAGAAATGGACAGAACTATGGCTACACCTTC CASHRNGQNYGYTF
TRBJ1-2 NA TRBV7-8 TRBD1 TGTGCCAGCAGCAAAACAGGGGGGAGCTATGGCTACACCTTC CASSKTGGSYGYTF
TRBJ2-7 few TRBV5-6 NA TGTGCCAGCAGCTCCGGCGGAGTGACCTCCTACGAGCAGTACTTC CASSSGGVTSYEQYF
TRBJ1-5 NA TRBV28 NA TGTGCCAGCAGTCCTAACAGGTCCCTACGCAATCAGCCCCAGCATTTT CASSPNRSLRNQPQHF
TRBJ1-6 NA TRBV5-1 TRBD1 TGCGCCAGCAGCAAAGGACAGGCTTGGGGGCCGCATTCACCCCTCCACTTT CASSKGQAWGPHSPLHF